This TCR beta chain was recorded in a study of cytotoxic CD8 clonotypes in ibrutinib-treated CLL. Profiled with immunoSEQ multiplex PCR; TCRdb holds only in-frame clones, not every one. This repertoire shows approximately 300,000 clones, just under 80% found once; its top ten account for approximately 7%. In the case of this clone: The antigen is undetermined.

Germline V gives CDR1 SNHLY, CDR2 FYNNEI. This CDR3 comprises 15 residues. V lost 4 bases, J lost 6 bases, and 16 bases lay in between. Findings and caveats of the study: At progression, clonality fell back toward baseline after rising at ibrutinib response.

This sample comprised PBMCs, obtained before ibrutinib treatment. The sequence came from a human donor with chronic lymphocytic leukemia. The chain links TRBV2 to TRBJ1-5, with D maybe TRBD1 (5 bases). The CDR3 coding sequence is TGTGCCAGCAGTGTGGACGGGCTAAGGGGTCAGCCCCAGCATTTT. Its translation: CASSVDGLRGQPQHF.